Following are 27 T cell receptor beta chains from one sample sequenced in a study of patients and donors after allogeneic stem cell transplantation. TCRdb processed the RT-PCR reads anew with MiXCR; each CDR3 protein has one entry. The sample carries some 87,000 distinct CDR3 sequences, around 48% recorded once. The sequenced sample consisted of blood, either unsorted or a sorted T cell fraction (not recorded which). The receptors originated from a human donor who was either an allogeneic HSCT recipient or a stem cell or donor lymphocyte infusion donor (not recorded which). It is not recorded whose cells these are; they may come from a transplant donor.

The table lists this clonotype with a few counts. The chain is built from TRBV6-2 or TRBV6-3 and TRBJ1-2, with D uncertain. V was shortened by 6 bases and J by 4 bases, with 21 bases between the two germline ends. Per the germline V gene, CDR1 is MNHEY and CDR2 is SVGEGT. The CDR3 has 16 residues. The CDR3 coding sequence is TGTGCCAGCAGCCCCGCTCTGCGACACTATCCCTATGGCTACACCTTC. This encodes CASSPALRHYPYGYTF.

The chain combines TRBV29-1 with TRBJ1-4, with D tentatively TRBD1 (5 bases). V gave up 1 base and J gave up 7 bases, with 19 bases separating them. Germline V gene lookup returns CDR1 SQVTM and CDR2 ANQGSEA. The CDR3 consists of 16 residues. Here the CDR3 reads CSVEVYRRATGEKLFF. CDR3 coding DNA: TGCAGCGTTGAAGTCTACAGGCGGGCTACTGGTGAAAAACTGTTTTTT.

This chain connects TRBV5-1 to TRBJ1-2; D not resolved. The CDR3 has 14 residues. Germline V gives CDR1 SGHRS, CDR2 YFSETQ. V shed 0 bases and J shed 4 bases, with 10 bases lying between them. The CDR3 nucleotides read TGCGCCAGCAGCTTGGCTGGAGGATCCTATGGCTACACCTTC. This gives the protein CASSLAGGSYGYTF.

V gene TRBV5-1 combines with J gene TRBJ2-2, with D possibly matching TRBD1 (6 bases). Trimming took off 3 bases at V and 2 bases at J, with 17 bases between the two ends. Looked up from germline, CDR1 is SGHRS and CDR2 is YFSETQ. The CDR3 runs to 17 residues. The CDR3 nucleotides are TGCGCCAGCAGCTGGACGACAGGTTTAGCTAACACCGGGGAGCTGTTTTTT. Its translation is CASSWTTGLANTGELFF.

The chain carries TRBV27 and TRBJ2-7; TRBD2 agrees at 9 bases. CDR3 length: 16 amino acids. Germline lookup yields CDR1 MNHEY and CDR2 SMNVEV (reference sequence). V was pared by 5 bases and J by 0 bases, with 8 bases of the junction left unmatched. Written as DNA, the CDR3 is TGTGCCAGCAGTCCCCTCCTAGCGGGGAGCTCCTACGAGCAGTACTTC. Translating gives CASSPLLAGSSYEQYF.

For the CDR3, the DNA is TGCAGCGTTGGTGGGGGAGCGGTAGAGACCCAGTACTTC. This encodes CSVGGGAVETQYF. This rearrangement joins TRBV29-1 to TRBJ2-5; D possibly matches TRBD1 or TRBD2 (5 bases each). The germline V gene has CDR1 SQVTM and CDR2 ANQGSEA. The CDR3 loop spans 13 amino acids. Deletions cut 4 bases from V and 4 bases from J, with 13 bases between.

There are a few counts of this clonotype. This rearrangement joins TRBV15 to TRBJ1-1, with D possibly matching TRBD1 (5 bases). This CDR3 comprises 15 residues. The V and J ends lost 5 bases and 1 base respectively, with 14 bases between them. Germline loops: CDR1 LNHNV, CDR2 YYDKDF (reference sequence). The CDR3 region has the DNA TGTGCCACCAGCTTTGACCGCCAGGGGAACACTGAAGCTTTCTTT. Residues: CATSFDRQGNTEAFF.

The chain uses TRBV20-1 and TRBJ2-2, with 10 bases lining up with TRBD1. With 5 bases clipped from V and 4 bases from J, the junction kept 4 bases outside the gene matches. CDR3 length: 14 amino acids. The germline CDR1 and CDR2 sequences are DFQATT and SNEGSKA (reference sequence). The CDR3 DNA reads as TGCAGTGCTTTGGACAGGGGGATCACCGGGGAGCTGTTTTTT. The encoded protein is CSALDRGITGELFF.

The genes are TRBV20-1 and TRBJ2-3, with TRBD1 identical over 7 bases. CDR1 DFQATT and CDR2 SNEGSKA come from the germline V gene (reference sequence). J was trimmed by 2 bases and V by 4 bases; bases with no gene match: 6. This CDR3 has 14 residues. CDR3: CSATGTVSTDTQYF. CDR3 bases: TGCAGTGCTACCGGGACAGTCTCCACAGATACGCAGTATTTT.

This clonotype has just a few counts. V gene TRBV13 combines with J gene TRBJ1-4; D gene unclear. The germline V and J ends were trimmed by 9 bases and 7 bases, with 6 bases remaining between them. Germline CDR1 is PRHDT and CDR2 is FYEKMQ (reference sequence). The CDR3 is made up of 10 amino acids. The CDR3 sequence: CASGREKLFF. DNA for the CDR3: TGTGCCAGTGGACGTGAAAAACTGTTTTTT.

The rearrangement uses TRBV6-5 and TRBJ1-5; D is unclear. This CDR3 is 13 amino acids long. The V end lost 4 bases, the J end lost 9 bases, and 13 bases lay between the germline ends. Germline V gives CDR1 MNHEY, CDR2 SVGAGI. CDR3 protein: CASSFSGDAPQHF. As DNA, the CDR3 is TGTGCCAGCAGTTTCTCCGGAGATGCGCCCCAGCATTTT.

The chain links TRBV27 to TRBJ1-1; D remains ambiguous. Germline CDR1 MNHEY, CDR2 SMNVEV (reference sequence). Trimming took off 5 bases at V and 0 bases at J, with 7 bases between the two ends. The CDR3 runs to 13 residues. The CDR3 spells CASSGEMNTEAFF. The CDR3 DNA reads TGTGCCAGCAGTGGGGAGATGAACACTGAAGCTTTCTTT.

The chain links TRBV5-1 to TRBJ2-2; no clear D gene. The CDR3 spans 13 residues. The V gene lost 0 bases and the J gene lost 5 bases, with 5 bases spanning the gap. The V gene's germline CDR1 is SGHRS and CDR2 YFSETQ. CDR3 region: CASSLGATGELFF. The DNA of the CDR3 is TGCGCCAGCAGCTTGGGCGCAACCGGGGAGCTGTTTTTT.

This clonotype has a single count. The genes are TRBV12-3 or TRBV12-4 and TRBJ1-1; D is undetermined. The CDR3 is made up of 13 amino acids. Trimming took off 5 bases at V and 3 bases at J, with 10 bases between the two ends. The CDR3 DNA reads as TGTGCCAGCAGTGCCCTCCGGGACACTGAAGCTTTCTTT. Protein: CASSALRDTEAFF.

V usage is TRBV7-2 and J usage is TRBJ1-1; D is ambiguous. Germline lookup yields CDR1 SGHTA and CDR2 FQGNSA. CDR3 length: 16 amino acids. The V and J ends lost 5 bases and 4 bases respectively, with 20 bases between them. CDR3 loop: CASSPRDRAFSTEAFF. The CDR3 nucleotides read TGTGCCAGCAGCCCGCGCGACCGAGCCTTTAGCACTGAAGCTTTCTTT. Looking up the rest from reference TRBV7-2 and TRBJ1-1 gives the full variable domain: GAGVSQSPSNKVTEKGKDVELRCDPISGHTALYWYRQSLGQGLEFLIYFQGNSAPDKSGLPSDRFSAERTGGSVSTLTIQRTQQEDSAVYLCASSPRDRAFSTEAFFGQGTRLTVV.

This chain connects TRBV29-1 to TRBJ2-7; perhaps TRBD2 as D (6 bases). Germline CDR1 and CDR2: SQVTM and ANQGSEA. Trimming cost V 6 bases and J 6 bases, with 27 bases left between them. CDR3 length equals 16 residues. This chain's CDR3 is CSVEGSSMGGVGEQYF. The DNA of the CDR3 is TGCAGCGTCGAGGGCTCTTCCATGGGGGGTGTAGGCGAGCAGTACTTC.

This clonotype occurred a few times. The gene calls are TRBV28 and TRBJ1-6; the match to TRBD1 covers 7 bases. There are 14 residues in the CDR3. Looked up from germline, CDR1 is MDHEN and CDR2 is SYDVKM. With 4 bases clipped from V and 6 bases from J, the junction kept 3 bases outside the gene matches. This CDR3 is CASSSTGTNSPLHF. In DNA form, the CDR3 reads TGTGCCAGCAGTTCGACAGGGACTAATTCACCCCTCCACTTT. The whole variable domain, filled in from reference TRBV28 and TRBJ1-6, reads DVKVTQSSRYLVKRTGEKVFLECVQDMDHENMFWYRQDPGLGLRLIYFSYDVKMKEKGDIPEGYSVSREKKERFSLILESASTNQTSMYLCASSSTGTNSPLHFGNGTRLTVT.

This clonotype was observed a handful of times. The chain combines TRBV9 with TRBJ1-5; tentatively, D is TRBD1 (5 bases). The CDR3 extends over 14 amino acids. CDR1 SGDLS and CDR2 YYNGEE come from the germline V gene. The V and J ends lost 3 bases and 7 bases respectively, with 14 bases between them. CDR3 loop: CASSGDPRGQPQHF. The CDR3 nucleotides are TGTGCCAGCAGCGGGGACCCCCGGGGGCAGCCCCAGCATTTT.

The V call is TRBV2, the J call TRBJ2-7; 8 bases line up with TRBD2. After removal of 2 bases from V and 3 bases from J, the junction contained 6 bases not matched to a gene. Germline CDR1 is SNHLY and CDR2 is FYNNEI. The CDR3 consists of 15 residues. As DNA, the CDR3 is TGTGCCAGCAGTGAACCCCGCGGGAGGTTCTACGAGCAGTACTTC. Translated, it gives CASSEPRGRFYEQYF.

The J gene is TRBJ1-2, the V gene TRBV5-1; D gene unclear. Germline V gene sequence: CDR1 SGHRS, CDR2 YFSETQ. Trimming took 5 bases from V and 6 from J, leaving 11 bases between them. The CDR3 extends over 12 amino acids. The CDR3 bases are TGCGCCAGCAGTGAGGGAAGGGATGGCTACACCTTC. Translated, it gives CASSEGRDGYTF.

The chain has TRBV12-3 or TRBV12-4 and TRBJ1-3; 7 bases align to TRBD1. The CDR3 has 14 residues. V gave up 6 bases and J gave up 4 bases; unmatched junction bases: 6. CDR3 nucleotide sequence: TGTGCCAGCAGGCTCGACAGGGTCGGAAACACCATATATTTT. As protein: CASRLDRVGNTIYF.

This chain links TRBV4-1 with TRBJ1-5, with a tentative D call TRBD1 (5 bases). The CDR3 totals 17 residues. The germline V gene has CDR1 MGHRA and CDR2 YSYEKL. The V end lost 1 base, the J end lost 3 bases, and 16 bases lay between the germline ends. The CDR3 sequence is CASSQVLGWGDNQPQHF. The CDR3 DNA is TGCGCCAGCAGCCAAGTTTTGGGGTGGGGCGACAATCAGCCCCAGCATTTT.

This clonotype was seen a handful of times. The V call is TRBV7-2, the J call TRBJ1-2, with D maybe TRBD1 (6 bases). Germline lookup yields CDR1 SGHTA and CDR2 FQGNSA. V was clipped by 5 bases and J by 5 bases, with 21 bases between them. The CDR3 has 16 residues. The CDR3 region is CASSPALQGVFYGYTF. As DNA, the CDR3 is TGTGCCAGCAGCCCCGCCCTACAGGGTGTGTTTTATGGCTACACCTTC. The whole variable domain, filled in from reference TRBV7-2 and TRBJ1-2, reads GAGVSQSPSNKVTEKGKDVELRCDPISGHTALYWYRQSLGQGLEFLIYFQGNSAPDKSGLPSDRFSAERTGGSVSTLTIQRTQQEDSAVYLCASSPALQGVFYGYTFGSGTRLTVV.

Only a few counts were recorded for this clonotype. V is TRBV20-1 and J is TRBJ1-4; a possible D gene is TRBD1 (6 bases). V was cut by 3 bases and J by 8 bases, with 19 bases left in between. The CDR3 is made up of 15 amino acids. Germline CDR1 is DFQATT and CDR2 is SNEGSKA (reference sequence). This CDR3 reads CSARVAGTKVEKLFF. DNA of the CDR3: TGCAGTGCTAGGGTGGCCGGGACAAAGGTCGAAAAACTGTTTTTT.

The chain combines TRBV20-1 with TRBJ1-2; D gene ambiguous. V dropped 3 bases and J dropped 4 bases, with 12 bases sitting between them. The V gene's germline CDR1 is DFQATT and CDR2 SNEGSKA (reference sequence). This CDR3 is built from 13 residues. CDR3 DNA sequence: TGCAGTGCTAGTTGGTTGGGGTCCTATGGCTACACCTTC. Protein product: CSASWLGSYGYTF.

In this sample, this clonotype turned up a few times. This chain links TRBV12-3 or TRBV12-4 with TRBJ1-4, with no clear D. Between the trimmed V and J ends, which lost 0 bases and 8 bases, there was a span of 19 bases. This CDR3 is 17 amino acids long. The CDR3 DNA sequence: TGTGCCAGCAGTTTAGCTAGGCGGTCGAACGCGAGGGAAAAACTGTTTTTT. Amino acids: CASSLARRSNAREKLFF.

V is TRBV4-1 and J is TRBJ1-4; D call uncertain. The germline V gene has CDR1 MGHRA and CDR2 YSYEKL. The germline V and J ends were trimmed by 3 bases and 8 bases, with 16 bases remaining between them. The CDR3 has 15 residues. The CDR3 bases are TGCGCCAGCAGCCACTCCCAGGCAGAAGGGGAAAAACTGTTTTTT. It is translated as CASSHSQAEGEKLFF.